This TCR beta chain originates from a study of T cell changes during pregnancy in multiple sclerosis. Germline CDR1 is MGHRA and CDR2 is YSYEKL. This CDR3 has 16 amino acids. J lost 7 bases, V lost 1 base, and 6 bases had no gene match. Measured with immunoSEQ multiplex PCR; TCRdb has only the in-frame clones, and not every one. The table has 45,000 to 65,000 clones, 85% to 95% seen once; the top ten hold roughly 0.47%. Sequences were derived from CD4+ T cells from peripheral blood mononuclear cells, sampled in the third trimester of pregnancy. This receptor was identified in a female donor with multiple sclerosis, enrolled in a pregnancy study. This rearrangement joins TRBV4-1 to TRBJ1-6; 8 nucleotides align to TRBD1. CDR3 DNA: TGCGCCAGCAGCCAAGGTGGACAGGGATGGAATTCACCCCTCCACTTT. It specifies CASSQGGQGWNSPLHF.